The 16 T cell receptor beta chains presented below share a single source sample, sequenced in a study of T-cell reconstitution after alpha-beta-depleted transplantation in children. Researchers prepared the TCRbeta library using unique molecular identifiers, the study reports. Via MiXCR, TCRdb re-called the PCR reads, giving one row per CDR3 protein. The table has 550,000 to 800,000 distinct CDR3 sequences, 10% to 15% seen once. The sequencing used PBMCs, collected before TCRalphabeta/CD19-depleted stem cell transplant. The receptor source for this set is a girl under 10 years old with congenital amegakaryocytic thrombocytopenia, due to receive a stem cell transplant.

This clonotype showed up just once. This CDR3 reads CASSSVLAGVYTQYF. CDR3 DNA: TGTGCCAGCAGCAGCGTCCTAGCGGGAGTCTATACCCAGTACTTC. The rearrangement uses TRBV27 and TRBJ2-5; 10 bases agree with TRBD2. Germline loops: CDR1 MNHEY, CDR2 SMNVEV (reference sequence). The V gene end was trimmed by 6 bases and the J gene end by 8 bases; junction bases not matched to a gene: 12. The CDR3 is 15 amino acids.

Concerning this clonotype itself: Possible read error: a much larger clone is one base away. The gene calls are TRBV5-1 and TRBJ2-4; D possibly corresponds to TRBD2 (5 bases). Germline assignment: CDR1 SGHRS and CDR2 YFSETQ. The CDR3 is 14 residues long. CDR3 residues: CASGLEADSYFQYF. CDR3 DNA sequence: TGCGCCAGCGGCTTGGAGGCTGATTCGTACTTTCAGTACTTC.

In this sample, this clonotype turned up a few times. The chain recombines TRBV2 with TRBJ2-1; 7 bases agree with TRBD2. The CDR3 length is 15 residues. The germline gives CDR1 SNHLY, CDR2 FYNNEI. After removal of 3 bases from V and 5 bases from J, the junction contained 7 bases not matched to a gene. The CDR3 is CASSEVLAAHNEQFF. CDR3 nucleotide sequence: TGTGCCAGCAGTGAGGTGCTAGCGGCACACAATGAGCAGTTCTTC.

This clonotype was seen only a few times. The chain's CDR3 is CASSFLTPHEQFF. CDR3 sequence (DNA): TGTGCCAGCAGCTTTTTGACACCCCATGAGCAGTTCTTC. The chain has TRBV5-5 and TRBJ2-1; no definite D call. The CDR3 runs 13 residues. Germline values: CDR1 SGHKS, CDR2 YYEKEE (reference sequence). Trimming cost V 2 bases and J 8 bases, with 11 bases left between them.

The sample holds many counts of this clonotype. The chain uses TRBV2 and TRBJ2-3; 7 bases line up with TRBD2. Germline V CDR1 and CDR2: SNHLY, FYNNEI. The V segment lost 7 bases and the J segment 4 bases; nucleotides outside the gene matches: 11. CDR3 size: 15 residues. The CDR3 bases are TGTGCCAGCATACCCCTATCCCGGGAGGCAGATACGCAGTATTTT. It specifies CASIPLSREADTQYF.

Many counts were recorded for this clonotype. The chain joins TRBV24-1 to TRBJ2-4, with D possibly matching TRBD2 (6 bases). Trimming removed 7 bases from V and 3 bases from J, with 15 bases in between. The CDR3 consists of 15 residues. Germline CDR1 reads KGHDR; CDR2 reads SFDVKD. CDR3 nucleotide sequence: TGTGCCACCAGCAGCGGTGGAGGGAACAAAAACATTCAGTACTTC. This encodes CATSSGGGNKNIQYF.

This chain joins TRBV5-1 and TRBJ2-3; 13 positions match TRBD2. Germline V gene lookup returns CDR1 SGHRS and CDR2 YFSETQ. The CDR3 runs to 15 residues. The junction had 4 bases not matched to a gene; V was cut back by 4 bases and J by 5 bases. DNA of the CDR3: TGCGCCAGCAGCCGCACTAGCGGGAGGGAAGATACGCAGTATTTT. It translates to CASSRTSGREDTQYF.

There are many counts of this clonotype. J is TRBJ2-3 and V is TRBV28; D is possibly TRBD1 (6 bases). V was trimmed by 7 bases and J by 1 base, leaving 15 bases between them. The CDR3 extends over 15 amino acids. Germline CDR1 reads MDHEN; CDR2 reads SYDVKM. Here the CDR3 reads CASNSRDIRTDTQYF. Written as DNA, the CDR3 is TGTGCCAGCAATTCTCGGGACATACGCACAGATACGCAGTATTTT.

The count of this clonotype is one. The chain is built from TRBV11-2 and TRBJ2-3; the D call may be TRBD1 or TRBD2 (6 bases each). V shed 3 bases and J shed 0 bases, with 22 bases lying between them. This CDR3 region has 19 residues. The V gene's germline CDR1 is SGHAT and CDR2 FQNNGV. CDR3 DNA sequence: TGTGCCAGCAGCTTTGGTTCGCCGGGGGCCGTTGGAAGCACAGATACGCAGTATTTT. It yields the protein CASSFGSPGAVGSTDTQYF.

This clonotype appeared many times. This rearrangement joins TRBV7-2 to TRBJ1-1; D ambiguous. The CDR3 has 15 residues. Germline V lookup: CDR1 SGHTA, CDR2 FQGNSA. V lost 0 bases and J 4 bases, leaving 12 bases between the germline ends. The CDR3 region has the DNA TGTGCCAGCAGCTTAGCCCTAAAGCTGGGCACTGAAGCTTTCTTT. Translation gives CASSLALKLGTEAFF.

This clonotype was observed a few times. V is TRBV12-3 or TRBV12-4 and J is TRBJ2-1, with TRBD2 matching over 12 bases. The CDR3 is 15 residues long. The J segment lost 4 bases and the V segment lost 8 bases, leaving 6 bases of the junction unmatched. DNA of the CDR3: TGTGCCAGCCTCAGACTAGCGGGAGAGTACAATGAGCAGTTCTTC. It translates to CASLRLAGEYNEQFF.

This clonotype was seen at least ten times. V usage is TRBV12-3 or TRBV12-4 and J usage is TRBJ1-6; tentative D call: TRBD1 (6 bases). The CDR3 covers 16 residues. Trimming took off 6 bases at V and 9 bases at J, with 21 bases between the two ends. DNA for the CDR3: TGTGCCAGCAGAAAACTCCTCGGACAGCGAATTTCACCCCTCCACTTT. Its protein is CASRKLLGQRISPLHF.

V usage is TRBV5-1 and J usage is TRBJ2-2; D call uncertain. The germline gives CDR1 SGHRS, CDR2 YFSETQ. Between the trimmed V and J ends, which lost 6 bases and 2 bases, there was a span of 14 bases. The CDR3 covers 15 residues. The CDR3 region has the DNA TGCGCCAGCAAACAAGGGCAGCAAAACACCGGGGAGCTGTTTTTT. Translation: CASKQGQQNTGELFF. Full variable domain (remainder filled in from reference TRBV5-1 and TRBJ2-2): KAGVTQTPRYLIKTRGQQVTLSCSPISGHRSVSWYQQTPGQGLQFLFEYFSETQRNKGNFPGRFSGRQFSNSRSEMNVSTLELGDSALYLCASKQGQQNTGELFFGEGSRLTVL.

About this clonotype itself: This may be a read error, as it is one base from a much larger clone. The chain is built from TRBV20-1 and TRBJ2-7; D possibly uses TRBD1 or TRBD2 (5 bases each). The CDR3 extends over 11 amino acids. Germline values: CDR1 DFQATT, CDR2 SNEGSKA (reference sequence). The CDR3 region has the DNA TGCAGTGCTAGCGGGGCCTACGAGCAGTGCTTC. Translation: CSASGAYEQCF.

The chain has TRBV20-1 and TRBJ1-2; tentatively, D is TRBD1 (5 bases). Germline V gene data show CDR1 as DFQATT and CDR2 as SNEGSKA (reference sequence). Trimming took 4 bases from V and 6 from J, leaving 24 bases between them. This CDR3 comprises 16 residues. Here the CDR3 DNA reads TGCAGTGCTATAACAGGACCAATCATACTCCGTAATGGCTACACCTTC. Translation: CSAITGPIILRNGYTF.

This clonotype was seen many times. This chain uses TRBV20-1 with TRBJ1-2, with 9 bases aligning to TRBD1. The CDR3 covers 12 residues. The J segment lost 6 bases and the V segment lost 5 bases, leaving 4 bases of the junction unmatched. Germline lookup yields CDR1 DFQATT and CDR2 SNEGSKA (reference sequence). The CDR3 loop is CSALQGAHGYTF. The CDR3 DNA is TGCAGTGCTTTACAGGGGGCTCATGGCTACACCTTC.